This record concerns one T cell receptor (beta chain) sequence. Its antigen is unidentified. This entry comes from a study of shared clonotypes between healthy human individuals. The CDR3 runs to 16 residues. Findings and limits, study-wide: Genetic and exposure-history diversity was limited by the small donor number.

Assay: immunoSEQ multiplex PCR; the TCRdb copy retains only in-frame clones and omits some. Of some 2,000,000 clones in the sample, about 95% were seen once. The rearrangement uses TRBV21-1 and TRBJ1-5. TRBV21-1 is reported as a pseudogene. This sequence was found in a man aged 18 to 30 in good health. The sequenced material came from naive CD4+ T cells sorted from blood. Subset noted: CD45RA+ positively selected. CDR3 in amino acids: CASSKVTDYSNQPQHF. CDR3 coding DNA: TGTGCCAGCAGCAAAGTTACAGACTATAGCAATCAGCCCCAGCATTTT.